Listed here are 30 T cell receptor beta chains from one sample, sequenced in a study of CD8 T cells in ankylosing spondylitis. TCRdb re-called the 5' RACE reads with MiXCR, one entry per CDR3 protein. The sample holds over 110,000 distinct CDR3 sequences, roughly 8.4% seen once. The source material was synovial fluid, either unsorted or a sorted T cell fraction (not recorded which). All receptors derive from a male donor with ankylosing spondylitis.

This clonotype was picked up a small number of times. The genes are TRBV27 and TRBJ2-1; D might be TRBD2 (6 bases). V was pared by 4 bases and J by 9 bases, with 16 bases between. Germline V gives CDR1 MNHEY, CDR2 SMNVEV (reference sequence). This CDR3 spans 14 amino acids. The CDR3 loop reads CASSSLAKNFEQFF. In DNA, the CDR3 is TGTGCCAGCAGTTCCCTAGCGAAAAACTTTGAGCAGTTCTTC.

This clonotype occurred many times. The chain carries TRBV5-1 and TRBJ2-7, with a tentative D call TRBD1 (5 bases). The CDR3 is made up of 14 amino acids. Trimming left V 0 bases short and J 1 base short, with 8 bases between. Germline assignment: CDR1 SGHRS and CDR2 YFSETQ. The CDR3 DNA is TGCGCCAGCAGCTTGGTGACAGATTCCTACGAGCAGTACTTC. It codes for CASSLVTDSYEQYF.

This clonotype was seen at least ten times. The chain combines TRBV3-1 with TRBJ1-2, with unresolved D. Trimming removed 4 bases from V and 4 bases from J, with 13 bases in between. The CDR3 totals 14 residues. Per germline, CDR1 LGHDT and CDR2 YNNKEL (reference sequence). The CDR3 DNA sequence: TGTGCCAGCAGCCCGTGGAACCCCGCCTATGGCTACACCTTC. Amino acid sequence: CASSPWNPAYGYTF.

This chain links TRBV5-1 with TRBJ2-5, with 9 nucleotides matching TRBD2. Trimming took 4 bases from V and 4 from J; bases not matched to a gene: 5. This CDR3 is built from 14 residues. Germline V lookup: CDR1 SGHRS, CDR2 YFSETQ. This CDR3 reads CASSTGTSSETQYF. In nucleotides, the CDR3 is TGCGCCAGCAGCACCGGGACTAGCTCAGAGACCCAGTACTTC.

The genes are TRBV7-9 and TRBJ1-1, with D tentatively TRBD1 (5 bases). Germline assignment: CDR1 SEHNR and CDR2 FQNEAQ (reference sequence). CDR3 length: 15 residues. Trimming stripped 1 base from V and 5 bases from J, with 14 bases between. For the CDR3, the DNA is TGTGCCAGCAGCTTAGGCGGGACCTCGGGGACTGAAGCTTTCTTT. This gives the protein CASSLGGTSGTEAFF.

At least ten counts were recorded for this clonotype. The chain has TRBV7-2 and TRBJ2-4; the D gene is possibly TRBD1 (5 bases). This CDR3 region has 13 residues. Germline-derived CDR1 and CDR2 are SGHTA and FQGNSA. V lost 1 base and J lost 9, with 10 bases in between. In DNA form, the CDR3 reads TGTGCCAGCAGCTTAGGTGGGGCTAGCATTCAGTACTTC. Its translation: CASSLGGASIQYF.

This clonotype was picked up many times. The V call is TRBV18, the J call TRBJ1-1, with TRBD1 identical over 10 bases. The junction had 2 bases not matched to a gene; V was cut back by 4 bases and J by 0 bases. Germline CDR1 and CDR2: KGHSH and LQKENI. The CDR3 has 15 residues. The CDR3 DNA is TGTGCCAGCTCACAGGGACAGGGGATGAACACTGAAGCTTTCTTT. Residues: CASSQGQGMNTEAFF.

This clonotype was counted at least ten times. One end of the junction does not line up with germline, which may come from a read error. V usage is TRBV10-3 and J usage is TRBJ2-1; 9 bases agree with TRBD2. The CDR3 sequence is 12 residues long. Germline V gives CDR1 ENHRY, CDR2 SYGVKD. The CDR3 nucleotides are TGTGCCATCAGTGAGTTTGCGGGAGGGCCGAAGTTC. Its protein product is CAISEFAGGPKF.

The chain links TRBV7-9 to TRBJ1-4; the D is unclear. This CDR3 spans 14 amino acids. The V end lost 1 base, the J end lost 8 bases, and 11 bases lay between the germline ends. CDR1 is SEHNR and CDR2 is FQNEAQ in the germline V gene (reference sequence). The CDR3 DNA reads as TGTGCCAGCAGCTTAGATCAGGAATCGGAAAAACTGTTTTTT. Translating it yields CASSLDQESEKLFF. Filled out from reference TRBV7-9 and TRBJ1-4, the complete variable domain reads DTGVSQNPRHKITKRGQNVTFRCDPISEHNRLYWYRQTLGQGPEFLTYFQNEAQLEKSRLLSDRFSAERPKGSFSTLEIQRTEQGDSAMYLCASSLDQESEKLFFGSGTQLSVL.

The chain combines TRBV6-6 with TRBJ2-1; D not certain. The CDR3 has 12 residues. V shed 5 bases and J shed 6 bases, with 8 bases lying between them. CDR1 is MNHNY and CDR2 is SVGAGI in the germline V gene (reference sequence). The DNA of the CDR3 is TGTGCCAGCAGTCCGGTGGGCAATGAGCAGTTCTTC. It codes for CASSPVGNEQFF.

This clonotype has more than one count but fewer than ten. The CDR3 here is CAWTRTGGDNEQYF. In DNA, the CDR3 is TGTGCCTGGACTCGGACAGGGGGGGATAACGAGCAGTACTTC. The chain employs TRBV30 and TRBJ2-7, with TRBD1 matching over 10 bases. This CDR3 contains 14 residues. The germline CDR1 and CDR2 sequences are GTSNPN and SVGIG (reference sequence). Losses at the gene ends were 4 bases for V and 5 bases for J; bases not matched to a gene: 8.

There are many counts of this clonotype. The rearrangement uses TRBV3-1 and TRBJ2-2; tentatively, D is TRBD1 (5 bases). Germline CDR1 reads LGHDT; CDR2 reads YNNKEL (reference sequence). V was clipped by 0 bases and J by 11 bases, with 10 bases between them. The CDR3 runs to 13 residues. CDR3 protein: CASSQEIRTELFF. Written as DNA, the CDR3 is TGTGCCAGCAGCCAAGAAATAAGGACAGAGCTGTTTTTT.

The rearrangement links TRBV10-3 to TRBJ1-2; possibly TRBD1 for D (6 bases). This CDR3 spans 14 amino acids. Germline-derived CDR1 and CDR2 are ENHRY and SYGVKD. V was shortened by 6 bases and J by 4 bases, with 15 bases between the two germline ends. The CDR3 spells CAISQDSTLYGYTF. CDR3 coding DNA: TGTGCCATCAGCCAGGACAGCACCCTCTATGGCTACACCTTC.

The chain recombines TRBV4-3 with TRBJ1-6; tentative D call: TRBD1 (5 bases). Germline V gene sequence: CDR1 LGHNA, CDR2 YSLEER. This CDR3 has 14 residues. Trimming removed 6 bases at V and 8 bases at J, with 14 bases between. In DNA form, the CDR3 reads TGCGCCAGCAGTCTTGATCGGGGGGATTCACCCCTCCACTTT. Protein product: CASSLDRGDSPLHF.

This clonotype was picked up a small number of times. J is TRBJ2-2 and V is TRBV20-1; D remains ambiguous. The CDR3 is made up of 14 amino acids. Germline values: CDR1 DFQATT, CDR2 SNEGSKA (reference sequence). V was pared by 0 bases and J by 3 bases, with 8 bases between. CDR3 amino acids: CSARDRAYTGELFF. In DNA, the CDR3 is TGCAGTGCTAGAGATCGGGCGTACACCGGGGAGCTGTTTTTT.

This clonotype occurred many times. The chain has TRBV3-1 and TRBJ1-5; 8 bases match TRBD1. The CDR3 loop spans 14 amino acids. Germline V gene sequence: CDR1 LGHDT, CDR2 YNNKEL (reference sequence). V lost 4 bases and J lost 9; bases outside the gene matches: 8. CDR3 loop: CASSRGQAPGPQHF. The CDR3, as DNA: TGTGCCAGCAGCCGGGGACAGGCTCCAGGGCCCCAGCATTTT.

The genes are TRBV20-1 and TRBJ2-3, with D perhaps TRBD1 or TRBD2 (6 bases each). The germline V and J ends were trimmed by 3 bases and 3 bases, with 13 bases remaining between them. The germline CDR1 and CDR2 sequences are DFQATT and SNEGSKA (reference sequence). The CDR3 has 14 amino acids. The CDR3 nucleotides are TGCAGTGCTAGCAAGGGGGGCGAGACAGATACGCAGTATTTT. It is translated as CSASKGGETDTQYF.

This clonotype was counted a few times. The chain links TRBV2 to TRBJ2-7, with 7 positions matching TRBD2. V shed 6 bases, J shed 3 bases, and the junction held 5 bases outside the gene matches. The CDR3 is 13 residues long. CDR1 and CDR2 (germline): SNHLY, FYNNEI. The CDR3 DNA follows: TGTGCCAGCAGCGAGACTAGCTACTACGAGCAGTACTTC. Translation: CASSETSYYEQYF.

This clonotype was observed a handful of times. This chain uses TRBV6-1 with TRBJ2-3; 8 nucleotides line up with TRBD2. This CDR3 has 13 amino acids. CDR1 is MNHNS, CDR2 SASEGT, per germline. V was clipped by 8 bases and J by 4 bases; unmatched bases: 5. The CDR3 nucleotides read TGTGCCAGCCGGACTAGCTATGCAGATACGCAGTATTTT. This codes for CASRTSYADTQYF.

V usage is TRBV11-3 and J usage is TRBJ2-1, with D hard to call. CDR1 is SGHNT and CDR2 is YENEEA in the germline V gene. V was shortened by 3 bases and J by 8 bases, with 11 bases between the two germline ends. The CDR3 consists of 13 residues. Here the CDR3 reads CASSFSPLDEQFF. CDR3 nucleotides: TGTGCCAGCAGCTTCAGCCCTCTCGATGAGCAGTTCTTC.

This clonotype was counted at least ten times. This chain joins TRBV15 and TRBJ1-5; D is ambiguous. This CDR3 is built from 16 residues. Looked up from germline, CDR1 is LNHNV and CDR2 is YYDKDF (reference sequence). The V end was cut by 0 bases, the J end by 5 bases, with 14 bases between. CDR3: CATSRDPRTEYQPQHF. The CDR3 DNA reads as TGTGCCACCAGCAGAGATCCCAGGACGGAGTATCAGCCCCAGCATTTT. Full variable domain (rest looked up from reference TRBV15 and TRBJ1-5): DAMVIQNPRYQVTQFGKPVTLSCSQTLNHNVMYWYQQKSSQAPKLLFHYYDKDFNNEADTPDNFQSRRPNTSFCFLDIRSPGLGDTAMYLCATSRDPRTEYQPQHFGDGTRLSIL.

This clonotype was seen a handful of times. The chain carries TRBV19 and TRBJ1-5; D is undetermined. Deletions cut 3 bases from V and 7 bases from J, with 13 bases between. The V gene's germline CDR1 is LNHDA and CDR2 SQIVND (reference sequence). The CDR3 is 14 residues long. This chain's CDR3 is CASSIYSPRQPQHF. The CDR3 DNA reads TGTGCCAGTAGTATCTACTCCCCAAGACAGCCCCAGCATTTT.

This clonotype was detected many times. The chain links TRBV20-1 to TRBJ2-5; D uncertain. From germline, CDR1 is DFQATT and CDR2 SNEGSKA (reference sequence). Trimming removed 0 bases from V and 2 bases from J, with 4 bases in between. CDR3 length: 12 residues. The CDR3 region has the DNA TGCAGTGCTAGAGAATGGCAAGAGACCCAGTACTTC. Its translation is CSAREWQETQYF.

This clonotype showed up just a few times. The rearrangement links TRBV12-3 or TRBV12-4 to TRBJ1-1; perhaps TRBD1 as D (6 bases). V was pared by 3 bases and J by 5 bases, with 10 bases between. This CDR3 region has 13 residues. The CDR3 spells CASSFRGRTEAFF. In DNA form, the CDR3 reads TGTGCCAGCAGTTTCAGGGGTCGGACTGAAGCTTTCTTT.

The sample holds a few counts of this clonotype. The CDR3 region is CASTLQGRQPQHF. Here the CDR3 DNA reads TGTGCCAGCACCCTTCAGGGCAGGCAGCCCCAGCATTTT. The chain has TRBV6-1 and TRBJ1-5; perhaps TRBD1 as D (5 bases). Trimming took 7 bases from V and 7 from J, leaving 14 bases between them. The CDR3 runs to 13 residues. Germline V lookup: CDR1 MNHNS, CDR2 SASEGT.

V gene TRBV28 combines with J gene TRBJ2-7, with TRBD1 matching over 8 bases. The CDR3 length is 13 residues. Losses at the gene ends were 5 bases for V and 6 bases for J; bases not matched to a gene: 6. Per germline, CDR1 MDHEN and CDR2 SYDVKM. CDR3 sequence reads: CASSRTGQSEQYF. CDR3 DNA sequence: TGTGCCAGCAGTCGGACAGGGCAGTCCGAGCAGTACTTC.

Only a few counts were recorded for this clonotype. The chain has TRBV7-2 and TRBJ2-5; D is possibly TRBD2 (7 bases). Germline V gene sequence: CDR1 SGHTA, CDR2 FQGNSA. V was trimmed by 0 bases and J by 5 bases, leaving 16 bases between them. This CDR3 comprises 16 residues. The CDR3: CASSLARGTSGETQYF. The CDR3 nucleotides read TGTGCCAGCAGCTTAGCGCGGGGGACATCAGGGGAGACCCAGTACTTC.

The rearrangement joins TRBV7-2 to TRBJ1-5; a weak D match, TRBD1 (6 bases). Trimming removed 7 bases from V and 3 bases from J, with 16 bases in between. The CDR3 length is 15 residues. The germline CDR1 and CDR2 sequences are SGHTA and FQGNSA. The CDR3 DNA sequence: TGTGCCAGCACGGCAGAAGGGGGTTACAATCAGCCCCAGCATTTT. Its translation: CASTAEGGYNQPQHF.

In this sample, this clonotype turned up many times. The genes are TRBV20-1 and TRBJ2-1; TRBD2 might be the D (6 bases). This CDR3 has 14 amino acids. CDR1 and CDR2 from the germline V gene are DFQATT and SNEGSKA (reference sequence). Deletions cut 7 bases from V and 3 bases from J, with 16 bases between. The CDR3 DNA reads TGCAGTGTCCGAACTCTAGCGTTCTACAATGAGCAGTTCTTC. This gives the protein CSVRTLAFYNEQFF.

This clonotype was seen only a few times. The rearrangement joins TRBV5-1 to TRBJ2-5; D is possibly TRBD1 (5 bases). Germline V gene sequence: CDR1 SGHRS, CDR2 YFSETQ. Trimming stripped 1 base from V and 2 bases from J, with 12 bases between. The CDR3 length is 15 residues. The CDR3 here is CASSLIGQWQETQYF. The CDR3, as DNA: TGCGCCAGCAGCTTGATAGGACAATGGCAAGAGACCCAGTACTTC.